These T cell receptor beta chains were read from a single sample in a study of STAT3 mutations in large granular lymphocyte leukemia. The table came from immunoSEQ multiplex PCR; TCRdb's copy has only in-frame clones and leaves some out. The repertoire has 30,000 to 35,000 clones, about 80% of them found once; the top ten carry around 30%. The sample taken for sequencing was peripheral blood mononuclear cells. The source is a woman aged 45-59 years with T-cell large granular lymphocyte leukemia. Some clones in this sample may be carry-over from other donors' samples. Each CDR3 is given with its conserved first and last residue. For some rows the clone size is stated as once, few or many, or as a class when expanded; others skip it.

CASSWTGGTEAFF | TRBJ1-1 | TRBV5-6 | -
CASSRGTSGRGEQFF | TRBJ2-1 | TRBV19 | few
CASGTGLAGGYDEQYF | TRBJ2-7 | TRBV12-5 | -
CASSAQPTGTHEQYF | TRBJ2-7 | TRBV11-2 | -
CASSRTLDLEQYF | TRBJ2-7 | TRBV7-8 | -
CASSLVQDRVSVQYF | TRBJ2-7 | TRBV5-1 | -
CASSKNRARENNEQFF | TRBJ2-1 | TRBV14 | -
CASSLDGSNQPQHF | TRBJ1-5 | TRBV5-1 | few
CASSPGHFF | TRBJ1-1 | TRBV2 | -
CSVQQETNEKLFF | TRBJ1-4 | TRBV29-1 | -
CASRGSRRRTDTQYF | TRBJ2-3 | TRBV28 | -
CASSLIGTSRGNYGYTF | TRBJ1-2 | TRBV7-3 | -
CASSEAPRRGETQYF | TRBJ2-5 | TRBV2 | -
CASSWDRANEQFF | TRBJ2-1 | TRBV6-5 | -
CSVTVSGNTIYF | TRBJ1-3 | TRBV29-1 | -
CASSAVAGEGQFF | TRBJ2-1 | TRBV5-1 | -
CAWRDPYEQYF | TRBJ2-7 | TRBV30 | -
CASSASPADTQYF | TRBJ2-3 | TRBV18 | few
CASSPGLAGVEDTQYF | TRBJ2-3 | TRBV7-2 | -
CASSLVEGNYEQYF | TRBJ2-7 | TRBV7-8 | -
CASSPQGGQETQYF | TRBJ2-5 | TRBV7-8 | -
CASSVRGSGRPGEQFF | TRBJ2-1 | TRBV27 | -
CASSLGDIQYF | TRBJ2-4 | TRBV7-2 | -
CASSSGGRAPLSYEQYF | TRBJ2-7 | TRBV5-4 | -
CASSLGTGGKNTEAFF | TRBJ1-1 | TRBV5-1 | -
CASSLGGTVNQPQHF | TRBJ1-5 | TRBV7-2 | -
CASSQDLAGGTYNEQFF | TRBJ2-1 | TRBV4-3 | -
CASSPIGGGRSYNEQFF | TRBJ2-1 | TRBV18 | -
CAIGSGSNGNEQFF | TRBJ2-1 | TRBV10-3 | once
CASRSVGLNTEAFF | TRBJ1-1 | TRBV7-4 | -
CASMGAWKLTDTQYF | TRBJ2-3 | TRBV28 | -
CASSLVPSTGELFF | TRBJ2-2 | TRBV7-9 | -